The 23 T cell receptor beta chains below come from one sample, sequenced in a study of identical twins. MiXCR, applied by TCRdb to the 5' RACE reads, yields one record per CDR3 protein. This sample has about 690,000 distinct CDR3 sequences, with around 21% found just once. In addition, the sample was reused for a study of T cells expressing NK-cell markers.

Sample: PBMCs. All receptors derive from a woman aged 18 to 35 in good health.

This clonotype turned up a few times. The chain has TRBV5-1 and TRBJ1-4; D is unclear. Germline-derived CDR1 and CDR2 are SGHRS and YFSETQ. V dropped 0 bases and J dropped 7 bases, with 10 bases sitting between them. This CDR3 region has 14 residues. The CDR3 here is CASSLGTWAEKLFF. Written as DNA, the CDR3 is TGCGCCAGCAGCTTGGGGACGTGGGCTGAAAAACTGTTTTTT.

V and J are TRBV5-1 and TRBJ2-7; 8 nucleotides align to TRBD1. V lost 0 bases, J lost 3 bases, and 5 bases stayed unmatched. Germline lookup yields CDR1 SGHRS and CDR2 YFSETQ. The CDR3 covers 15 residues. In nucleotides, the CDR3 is TGCGCCAGCAGCTTGGCCTCGGGGACAGGCTACGAGCAGTACTTC. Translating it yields CASSLASGTGYEQYF.

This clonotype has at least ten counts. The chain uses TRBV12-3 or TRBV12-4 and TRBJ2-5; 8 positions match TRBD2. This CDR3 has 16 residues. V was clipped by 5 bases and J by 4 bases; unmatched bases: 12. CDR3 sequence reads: CASSRRFRLAGETQYF. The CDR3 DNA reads TGTGCCAGCAGTCGAAGATTTCGGCTAGCGGGAGAGACCCAGTACTTC.

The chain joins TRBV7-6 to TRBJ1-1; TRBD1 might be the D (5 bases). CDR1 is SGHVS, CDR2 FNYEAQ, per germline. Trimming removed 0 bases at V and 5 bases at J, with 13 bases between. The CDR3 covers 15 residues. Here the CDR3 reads CASSLAGTLGTEAFF. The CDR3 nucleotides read TGTGCCAGCAGCTTAGCGGGGACCCTCGGGACTGAAGCTTTCTTT.

The CDR3: CASSLSRGAGWNEQFF. The CDR3 bases are TGTGCCAGCAGCCTCTCCCGGGGGGCGGGGTGGAATGAGCAGTTCTTC. The chain links TRBV7-2 to TRBJ2-1; the D gene is possibly TRBD2 (7 bases). CDR1 and CDR2 (germline): SGHTA, FQGNSA. The CDR3 consists of 16 residues. V shed 5 bases and J shed 7 bases, with 21 bases lying between them. The entire variable domain, with the rest obtained from reference TRBV7-2 and TRBJ2-1, is as follows: GAGVSQSPSNKVTEKGKDVELRCDPISGHTALYWYRQSLGQGLEFLIYFQGNSAPDKSGLPSDRFSAERTGGSVSTLTIQRTQQEDSAVYLCASSLSRGAGWNEQFFGPGTRLTVL.

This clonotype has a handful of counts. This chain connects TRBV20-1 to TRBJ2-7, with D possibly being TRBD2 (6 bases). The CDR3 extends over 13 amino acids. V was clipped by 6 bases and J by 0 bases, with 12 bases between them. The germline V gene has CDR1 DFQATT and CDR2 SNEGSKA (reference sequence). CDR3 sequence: CSAGTLDSYEQYF. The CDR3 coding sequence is TGCAGTGCGGGGACTCTCGACTCCTACGAGCAGTACTTC.

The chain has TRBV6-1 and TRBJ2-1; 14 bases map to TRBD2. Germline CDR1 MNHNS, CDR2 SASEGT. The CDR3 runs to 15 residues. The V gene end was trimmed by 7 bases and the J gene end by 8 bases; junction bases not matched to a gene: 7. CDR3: CASTIGTSGSYEQFF. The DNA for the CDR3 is TGTGCCAGCACCATTGGGACTAGCGGGAGCTATGAGCAGTTCTTC.

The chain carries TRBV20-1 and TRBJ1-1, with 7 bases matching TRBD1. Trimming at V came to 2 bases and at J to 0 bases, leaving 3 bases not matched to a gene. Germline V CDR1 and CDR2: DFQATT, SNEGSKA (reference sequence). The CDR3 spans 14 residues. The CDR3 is CSARTGAMNTEAFF. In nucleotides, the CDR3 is TGCAGTGCTAGAACAGGGGCTATGAACACTGAAGCTTTCTTT.

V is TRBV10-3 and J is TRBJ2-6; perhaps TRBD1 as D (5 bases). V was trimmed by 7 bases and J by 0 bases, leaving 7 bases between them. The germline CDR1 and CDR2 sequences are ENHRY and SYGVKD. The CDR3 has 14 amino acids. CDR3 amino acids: CAINTGSGANVLTF. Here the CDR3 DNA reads TGTGCCATCAACACAGGCTCTGGGGCCAACGTCCTGACTTTC.

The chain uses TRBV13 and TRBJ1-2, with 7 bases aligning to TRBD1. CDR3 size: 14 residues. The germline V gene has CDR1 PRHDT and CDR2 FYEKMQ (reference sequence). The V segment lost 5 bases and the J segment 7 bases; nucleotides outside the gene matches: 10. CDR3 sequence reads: CASSPRQGQSGYTF. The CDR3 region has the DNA TGTGCCAGCAGCCCCAGACAGGGTCAAAGTGGCTACACCTTC.

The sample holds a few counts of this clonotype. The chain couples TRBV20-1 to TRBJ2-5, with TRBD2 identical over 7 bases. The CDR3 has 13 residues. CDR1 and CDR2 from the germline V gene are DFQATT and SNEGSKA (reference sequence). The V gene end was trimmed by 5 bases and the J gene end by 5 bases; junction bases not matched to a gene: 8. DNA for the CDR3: TGCAGTGCTCGCAGACTAGCCGGGGAGACCCAGTACTTC. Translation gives CSARRLAGETQYF.

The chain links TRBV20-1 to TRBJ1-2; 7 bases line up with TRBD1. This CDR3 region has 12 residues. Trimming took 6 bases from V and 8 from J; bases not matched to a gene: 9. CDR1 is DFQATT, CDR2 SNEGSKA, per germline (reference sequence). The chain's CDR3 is CSALRDSEGYTF. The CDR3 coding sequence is TGCAGTGCCCTACGGGACAGCGAGGGCTACACCTTC.

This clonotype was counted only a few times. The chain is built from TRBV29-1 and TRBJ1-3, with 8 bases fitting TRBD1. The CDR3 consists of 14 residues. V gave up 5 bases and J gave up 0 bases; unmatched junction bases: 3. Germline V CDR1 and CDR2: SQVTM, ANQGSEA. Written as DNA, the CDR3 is TGCAGCGTTTGCGACAGGGGCTCTGGAAACACCATATATTTT. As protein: CSVCDRGSGNTIYF.

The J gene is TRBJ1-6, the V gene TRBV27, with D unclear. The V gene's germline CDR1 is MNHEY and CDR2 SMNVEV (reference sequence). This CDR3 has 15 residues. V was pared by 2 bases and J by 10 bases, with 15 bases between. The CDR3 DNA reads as TGTGCCAGCAGTTTAATCTCTGGCCTCGGATCACCCCTCCACTTT. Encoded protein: CASSLISGLGSPLHF.

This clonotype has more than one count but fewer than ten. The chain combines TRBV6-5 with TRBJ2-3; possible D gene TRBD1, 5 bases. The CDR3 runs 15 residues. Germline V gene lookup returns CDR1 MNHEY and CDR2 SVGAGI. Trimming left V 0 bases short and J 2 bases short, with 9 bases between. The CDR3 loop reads CASSYSRQLTDTQYF. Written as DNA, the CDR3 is TGTGCCAGCAGTTACTCGAGACAGCTCACAGATACGCAGTATTTT.

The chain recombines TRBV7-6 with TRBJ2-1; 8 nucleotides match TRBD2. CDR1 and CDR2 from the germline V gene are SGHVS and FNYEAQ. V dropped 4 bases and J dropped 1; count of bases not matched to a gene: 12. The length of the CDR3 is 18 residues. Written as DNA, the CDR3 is TGTGCCAGCAGCTCGTCTCGTGTACTAGCGGTTTCCTACAATGAGCAGTTCTTC. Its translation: CASSSSRVLAVSYNEQFF.

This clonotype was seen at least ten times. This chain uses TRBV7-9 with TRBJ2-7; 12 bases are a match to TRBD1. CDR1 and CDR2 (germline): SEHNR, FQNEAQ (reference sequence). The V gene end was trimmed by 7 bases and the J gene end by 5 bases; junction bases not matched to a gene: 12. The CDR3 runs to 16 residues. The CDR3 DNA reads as TGTGCCAGCACCTCCACCGGGGACAGGGGGCACCACGAGCAGTACTTC. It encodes CASTSTGDRGHHEQYF.

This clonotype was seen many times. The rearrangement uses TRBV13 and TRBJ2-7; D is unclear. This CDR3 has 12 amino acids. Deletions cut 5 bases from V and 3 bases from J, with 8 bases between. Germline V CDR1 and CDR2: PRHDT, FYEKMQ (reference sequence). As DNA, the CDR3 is TGTGCCAGCAGCCGAGATAACTACGAGCAGTACTTC. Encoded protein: CASSRDNYEQYF.

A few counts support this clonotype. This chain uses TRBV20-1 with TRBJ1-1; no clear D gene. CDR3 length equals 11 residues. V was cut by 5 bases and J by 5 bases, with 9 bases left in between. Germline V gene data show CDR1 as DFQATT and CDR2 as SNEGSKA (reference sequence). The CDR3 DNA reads TGCAGTGCTTTCCGCGGAACTGAAGCTTTCTTT. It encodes CSAFRGTEAFF.

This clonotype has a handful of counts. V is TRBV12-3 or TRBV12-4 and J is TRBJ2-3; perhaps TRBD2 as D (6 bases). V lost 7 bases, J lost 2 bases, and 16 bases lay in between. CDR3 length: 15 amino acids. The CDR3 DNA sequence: TGTGCCAGCACCGTTGGCGGCGGGATCACAGATACGCAGTATTTT. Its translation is CASTVGGGITDTQYF.

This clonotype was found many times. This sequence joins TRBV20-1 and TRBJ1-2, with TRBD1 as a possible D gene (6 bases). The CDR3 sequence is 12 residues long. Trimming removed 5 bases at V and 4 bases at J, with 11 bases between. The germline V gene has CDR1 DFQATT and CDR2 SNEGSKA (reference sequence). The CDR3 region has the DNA TGCAGTGCTCACAGGGAAGGCTATGGCTACACCTTC. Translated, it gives CSAHREGYGYTF.

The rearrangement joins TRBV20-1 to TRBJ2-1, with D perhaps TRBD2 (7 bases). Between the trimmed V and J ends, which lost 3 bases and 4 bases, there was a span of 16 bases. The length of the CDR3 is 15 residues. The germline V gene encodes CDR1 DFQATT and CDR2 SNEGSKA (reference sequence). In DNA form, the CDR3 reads TGCAGTGCTAGGGGTGGGGGGGCCCTGTACAATGAGCAGTTCTTC. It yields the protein CSARGGGALYNEQFF.

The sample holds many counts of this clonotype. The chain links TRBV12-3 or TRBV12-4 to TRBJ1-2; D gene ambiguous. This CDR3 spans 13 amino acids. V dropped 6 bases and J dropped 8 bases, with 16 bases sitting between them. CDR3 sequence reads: CASSLPPGRGYTF. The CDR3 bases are TGTGCCAGCAGCCTGCCGCCCGGGAGGGGCTACACCTTC.